This T cell receptor (beta chain) came from a study of neoadjuvant anti-PD-1 for oral cavity cancer. Germline lookup yields CDR1 LNHDA and CDR2 SQIVND (reference sequence). CDR3 length: 14 residues. V lost 8 bases and J 2 bases, leaving 15 bases between the germline ends. Time point here: after neoadjuvant nivolumab, at surgical resection. The repertoire was sequenced with immunoSEQ multiplex PCR; TCRdb's copy has only in-frame clones and lacks some. The data contain about 32,000 clones, around four fifths of them singletons. This receptor was obtained from a person aged 40 to 85 with oral cavity squamous cell carcinoma. The sample consisted of PBMCs, taken after nivolumab (anti-PD-1) treatment. The chain joins TRBV19 to TRBJ2-5; D not resolved. CDR3 sequence reads: CASRRSEIQETQYF. The CDR3 nucleotides are TGTGCCAGTCGGAGATCGGAGATACAAGAGACCCAGTACTTC.